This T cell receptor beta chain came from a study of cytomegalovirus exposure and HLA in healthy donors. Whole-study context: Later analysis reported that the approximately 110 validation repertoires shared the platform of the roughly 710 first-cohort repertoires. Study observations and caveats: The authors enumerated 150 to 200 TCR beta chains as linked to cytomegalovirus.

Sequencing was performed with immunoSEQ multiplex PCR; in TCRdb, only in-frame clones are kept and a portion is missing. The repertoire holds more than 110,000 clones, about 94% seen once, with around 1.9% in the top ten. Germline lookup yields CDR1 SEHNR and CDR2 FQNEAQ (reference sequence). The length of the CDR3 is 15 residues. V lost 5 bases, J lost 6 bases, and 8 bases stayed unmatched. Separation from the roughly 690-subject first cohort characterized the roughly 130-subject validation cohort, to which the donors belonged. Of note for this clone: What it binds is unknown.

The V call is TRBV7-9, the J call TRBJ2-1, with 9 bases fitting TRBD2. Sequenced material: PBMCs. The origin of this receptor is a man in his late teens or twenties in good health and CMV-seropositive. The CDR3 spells CASSTVLAGLNEQFF. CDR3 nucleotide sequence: TGTGCCAGCAGCACAGTCCTAGCGGGGCTCAATGAGCAGTTCTTC.